This is a list of T cell receptor beta chains from one sample in a study of PD-1 blockade in classical Hodgkin lymphoma. Data came from immunoSEQ multiplex PCR; TCRdb stores just in-frame clones and leaves some out. The sample yields fewer than 40,000 clones, 88% seen once. Material for sequencing was CD4+ T cells from blood. The receptors derive from a human donor with classical Hodgkin lymphoma. CDR3s leave out the opening cysteine and the closing phenylalanine or tryptophan. Each record gives: clone size, J gene, V gene, CDR3 protein. Where a row states a size, it is once, few, many or the class of an expanded clone; other rows omit it.

size: -
J: TRBJ1-6
V: TRBV19
CDR3: ASKVAEYNSPLH

size: -
J: TRBJ2-7
V: TRBV6-5
CDR3: ASSLPEGRQY

size: -
J: TRBJ2-1
V: TRBV20-1
CDR3: SARFSGSKL

size: -
J: TRBJ1-1
V: TRBV6-5
CDR3: ASSYRHSTEAF

size: -
J: TRBJ1-5
V: TRBV9
CDR3: ASSFWTGGHNQPQH

size: -
J: TRBJ2-1
V: TRBV19
CDR3: ASRRIPNAAGLLF

size: -
J: TRBJ1-2
V: TRBV9
CDR3: ASSVSQGENGYT

size: -
J: TRBJ1-2
V: TRBV5-8
CDR3: ASSLLRGLYGYT

size: -
J: TRBJ2-1
V: TRBV27
CDR3: ASAGGDFYNEQF

size: -
J: TRBJ1-1
V: TRBV11-3
CDR3: ASSLVESQNTEAF

size: -
J: TRBJ2-7
V: TRBV6-5
CDR3: ASSYVQGSSYEQY

size: -
J: TRBJ1-2
V: TRBV7-2
CDR3: ASSVNRGGADYGYT

size: -
J: TRBJ1-2
V: TRBV6-1
CDR3: ASSQGYGYT

size: -
J: TRBJ1-2
V: TRBV9
CDR3: ASTTEGFSGYT

size: -
J: TRBJ2-2
V: TRBV10-1
CDR3: ASSSTSGREHTGELF

size: -
J: TRBJ1-1
V: TRBV9
CDR3: ASSVSSGNEAF

size: once
J: TRBJ2-2
V: TRBV29-1
CDR3: SVVWGTHTGELF

size: -
J: TRBJ2-5
V: TRBV6-5
CDR3: ASSKPGLGQETQY

size: -
J: TRBJ2-3
V: TRBV5-1
CDR3: ASSLEGGRGASTDTQY

size: -
J: TRBJ2-5
V: TRBV6-1
CDR3: ASSGLAGGLGTQY

size: -
J: TRBJ2-5
V: TRBV5-1
CDR3: ASSPLARSETQY

size: -
J: TRBJ1-5
V: TRBV2
CDR3: ASMGDRAGNQPQH

size: -
J: TRBJ2-1
V: TRBV10-3
CDR3: AISESLSGGYNEQF

size: -
J: TRBJ2-5
V: TRBV14
CDR3: ASSPGETQY